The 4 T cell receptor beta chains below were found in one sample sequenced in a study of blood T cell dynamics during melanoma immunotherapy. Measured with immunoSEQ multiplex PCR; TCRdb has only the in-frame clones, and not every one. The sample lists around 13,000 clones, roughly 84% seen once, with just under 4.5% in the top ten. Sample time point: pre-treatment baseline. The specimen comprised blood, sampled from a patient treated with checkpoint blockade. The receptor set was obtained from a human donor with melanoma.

The chain's CDR3 is CASRLTDRVHGYTF. In DNA, the CDR3 is TGTGCCAGCAGATTGACGGACAGGGTACATGGCTACACCTTC. The V gene is TRBV27, the J gene TRBJ1-2, with 8 bases matching TRBD1. V was clipped by 6 bases and J by 6 bases; unmatched bases: 9. Germline V lookup: CDR1 MNHEY, CDR2 SMNVEV (reference sequence). The CDR3 covers 14 residues.

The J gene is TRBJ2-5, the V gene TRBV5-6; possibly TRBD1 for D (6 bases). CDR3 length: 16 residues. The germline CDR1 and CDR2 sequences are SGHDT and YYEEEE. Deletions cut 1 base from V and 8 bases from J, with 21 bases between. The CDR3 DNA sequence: TGTGCCAGCAGCTTGAGAGGGACAAATAAGAGAATAACCCAGTACTTC. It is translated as CASSLRGTNKRITQYF.

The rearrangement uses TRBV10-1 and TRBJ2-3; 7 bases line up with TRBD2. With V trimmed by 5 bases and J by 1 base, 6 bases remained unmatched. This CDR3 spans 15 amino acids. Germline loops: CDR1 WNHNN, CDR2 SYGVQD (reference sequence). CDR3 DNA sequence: TGCGCCAGCAGTCCCCTAGCGGAGGGCACAGATACGCAGTATTTT. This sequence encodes CASSPLAEGTDTQYF.

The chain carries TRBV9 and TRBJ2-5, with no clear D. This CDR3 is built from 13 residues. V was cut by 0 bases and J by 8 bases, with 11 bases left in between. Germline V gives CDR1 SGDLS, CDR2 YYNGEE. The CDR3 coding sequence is TGTGCCAGCAGCGTAGAGCCGGAGACAACCCAGTACTTC. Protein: CASSVEPETTQYF.